The clone carrying this TCR beta chain was observed a handful of times. The data stem from a study of shared T cell receptors in the human thymus. The data were produced by immunoSEQ multiplex PCR, yet TCRdb's version contains in-frame clones alone and is incomplete. The repertoire holds some 640,000 clones, with roughly 86% as singletons. This CDR3 has 19 amino acids. Germline assignment: CDR1 SNHLY and CDR2 FYNNEI. V shed 9 bases and J shed 1 base, with 29 bases lying between them. In addition, the sample was reused for a study of human thymus T cells.

The specimen sequenced was thymocytes. The rearrangement links TRBV2 to TRBJ2-3; D is unclear. The receptor was derived from a boy younger than two with a congenital heart defect. The CDR3, as DNA: TGTGCCAGTCAGACTCCAACCCTCTCGCTTGTCGATGGCACAGATACGCAGTATTTT. It specifies CASQTPTLSLVDGTDTQYF.